Many counts were recorded for the clone carrying this T cell receptor (beta chain). Through a sample-barcoded 5' primer and a J-beta primer mix, a second PCR was run for roughly 6 to 12 cycles. TCRdb reprocessed the 5' RACE reads via MiXCR and lists one record per CDR3 protein. The sample lists some 930,000 distinct CDR3 sequences, almost 30% occurring once. These data come from a study of blood T cells in healthy people across ages. The sample was also reused in another study, on T cells of mothers and their children. From that report: Amplification in the second PCR used the M1S primer, which added sample barcodes and 2-4 random nucleotides.

Sequencing input: blood. The clonotype originates from a woman in her thirties or forties in good health.

The CDR3 spells CASRGQGHQPQHF. DNA of the CDR3: TGTGCCAGCAGGGGACAGGGTCATCAGCCCCAGCATTTT. This chain links TRBV12-3 or TRBV12-4 with TRBJ1-5, with 9 bases lining up with TRBD1. Trimming cost V 6 bases and J 5 bases; bases outside gene matches: 2. The CDR3 is made up of 13 amino acids.